The 20 T cell receptor beta chains below come from one sample, sequenced in a study of identical twins. TCRdb re-derived calls from the 5' RACE reads in MiXCR, one entry per CDR3 protein. The table has some 500,000 distinct CDR3 sequences, just under 10% seen once. This sample also belongs to another study, concerning yellow fever vaccine responses in identical twins.

The sample taken for sequencing was PBMCs. All receptors derive from a woman under 30 in good health.

There are many counts of this clonotype. The rearrangement uses TRBV29-1 and TRBJ2-1; D perhaps matches TRBD2 (6 bases). The CDR3 totals 13 residues. Germline V gives CDR1 SQVTM, CDR2 ANQGSEA. V was clipped by 6 bases and J by 10 bases, with 19 bases between them. This CDR3 reads CSVSSSGFGEQFF. The CDR3 nucleotides are TGCAGCGTATCTTCGAGCGGGTTCGGAGAGCAGTTCTTC.

The V and J genes are TRBV7-2 and TRBJ2-5; D may match TRBD1 or TRBD2 (5 bases each). Germline-derived CDR1 and CDR2 are SGHTA and FQGNSA. Deletions cut 7 bases from V and 0 bases from J, with 18 bases between. The CDR3 runs 16 residues. The CDR3 nucleotides read TGTGCCAGCACCCTTGACCATTCGGGGCACCAAGAGACCCAGTACTTC. This translates into CASTLDHSGHQETQYF.

This clonotype was recorded at least ten times. CDR3 protein: CASSLAGTSYHEQYF. DNA for the CDR3: TGTGCCAGCAGCTTAGCAGGGACTAGCTATCACGAGCAGTACTTC. The chain carries TRBV7-8 and TRBJ2-7; 9 positions agree with TRBD2. Trimming at V came to 0 bases and at J to 5 bases, leaving 5 bases not matched to a gene. The CDR3 has 15 amino acids. Germline-derived CDR1 and CDR2 are SGHVS and FQNEAQ. The full variable domain, completed using reference TRBV7-8 and TRBJ2-7, is GAGVSQSPRYKVAKRGQDVALRCDPISGHVSLFWYQQALGQGPEFLTYFQNEAQLDKSGLPSDRFFAERPEGSVSTLKIQRTQQEDSAVYLCASSLAGTSYHEQYFGPGTRLTVT.

V is TRBV2 and J is TRBJ1-5, with TRBD1 matching 8 bases. Germline CDR1 is SNHLY and CDR2 is FYNNEI. This CDR3 region has 14 residues. Unmatched junction bases numbered 5, after V lost 6 bases and J lost 4 bases. This CDR3 is CASRGRGQNQPQHF. In DNA, the CDR3 is TGTGCCAGCAGGGGCAGGGGGCAAAATCAGCCCCAGCATTTT.

This clonotype was seen a few times. The chain couples TRBV30 to TRBJ2-5; D gene unclear. Germline CDR1 reads GTSNPN; CDR2 reads SVGIG (reference sequence). The length of the CDR3 is 14 residues. Trimming removed 1 base at V and 2 bases at J, with 11 bases between. DNA for the CDR3: TGTGCCTGGAGTGGCGACCTAAGGCAAGAGACCCAGTACTTC. Translated, it gives CAWSGDLRQETQYF.

The chain combines TRBV6-2 or TRBV6-3 with TRBJ2-1, with D hard to call. Germline V lookup: CDR1 MNHEY, CDR2 SVGEGT. This CDR3 comprises 11 residues. V lost 7 bases and J lost 10, with 11 bases in between. CDR3 coding DNA: TGTGCCAGCACGGGTGGGTTGGAGCAGTTCTTC. Its translation is CASTGGLEQFF.

This clonotype has a count of ten or more. This sequence joins TRBV20-1 and TRBJ2-3, with 13 bases lining up with TRBD2. CDR1 and CDR2 (germline): DFQATT, SNEGSKA (reference sequence). V shed 4 bases, J shed 2 bases, and the junction held 6 bases outside the gene matches. The CDR3 spans 16 residues. CDR3 residues: CSAKGTSGGDTDTQYF. As DNA, the CDR3 is TGCAGTGCTAAAGGAACTAGCGGGGGGGACACAGATACGCAGTATTTT.

The sample holds many counts of this clonotype. This chain links TRBV12-3 or TRBV12-4 with TRBJ2-7; 8 positions match TRBD2. The CDR3 runs 15 residues. V shed 4 bases, J shed 5 bases, and the junction held 10 bases outside the gene matches. This chain's CDR3 is CASSSPRGGLHEQYF. As DNA, the CDR3 is TGTGCCAGCAGTTCCCCCCGGGGGGGGCTACACGAGCAGTACTTC.

In this sample, this clonotype turned up a few times. The rearrangement links TRBV20-1 to TRBJ2-4; D is perhaps TRBD2 (5 bases). Trimming removed 3 bases from V and 7 bases from J, with 16 bases in between. The germline V gene has CDR1 DFQATT and CDR2 SNEGSKA (reference sequence). The CDR3 is 14 residues long. CDR3 loop: CSASTQTGWNIQYF. CDR3 coding DNA: TGCAGTGCTAGTACCCAAACGGGGTGGAACATTCAGTACTTC.

There are many counts of this clonotype. The rearrangement uses TRBV4-2 and TRBJ2-1; D gene uncertain. V gave up 1 base and J gave up 10 bases, with 5 bases separating them. The germline CDR1 and CDR2 sequences are LGHNA and YNFKEQ. The CDR3 is made up of 11 amino acids. The CDR3 sequence is CASSQGWEQFF. In nucleotides, the CDR3 is TGTGCCAGCAGCCAAGGCTGGGAGCAGTTCTTC.

Ten or more counts support this clonotype. The J gene is TRBJ2-1, the V gene TRBV7-9, with D possibly being TRBD1 or TRBD2 (5 bases each). V was clipped by 5 bases and J by 6 bases, with 23 bases between them. This CDR3 spans 17 amino acids. CDR1 and CDR2 (germline): SEHNR, FQNEAQ (reference sequence). CDR3 in amino acids: CASSLRGGPGMTNEQFF. In DNA form, the CDR3 reads TGTGCCAGCAGCCTGAGGGGTGGGCCCGGGATGACCAATGAGCAGTTCTTC.

The CDR3 sequence: CASSRPGSGDYNEQFF. CDR3 sequence (DNA): TGTGCCAGCAGTCGGCCGGGGAGCGGAGACTACAATGAGCAGTTCTTC. The chain has TRBV7-9 and TRBJ2-1; tentative D call: TRBD2 (5 bases). Germline CDR1 and CDR2: SEHNR and FQNEAQ (reference sequence). This CDR3 comprises 16 residues. V was pared by 6 bases and J by 3 bases, with 18 bases between.

The CDR3 nucleotides are TGTGCCAGCAGCCAAGAATTGGGGGGGGACTACGAGCAGTACTTC. It codes for CASSQELGGDYEQYF. The chain carries TRBV14 and TRBJ2-7; 7 nucleotides agree with TRBD2. CDR3 size: 15 residues. Per germline, CDR1 SGHDN and CDR2 FVKESK. V dropped 0 bases and J dropped 3; count of bases not matched to a gene: 5.

This clonotype has a count of ten or more. This CDR3 reads CASSYDPAGLAGPEQFF. CDR3 DNA: TGTGCCAGCAGTTACGACCCTGCGGGACTAGCGGGACCTGAGCAGTTCTTC. The rearrangement links TRBV6-2 or TRBV6-3 to TRBJ2-1, with 13 bases lining up with TRBD2. The CDR3 has 17 residues. Germline CDR1 MNHEY, CDR2 SVGEGT. V lost 2 bases to trimming and J lost 9 bases; unmatched junction nucleotides: 10.

This clonotype was counted many times. The V gene is TRBV9, the J gene TRBJ2-5, with 9 bases aligning to TRBD2. CDR1 and CDR2 from the germline V gene are SGDLS and YYNGEE. This CDR3 has 14 residues. With V trimmed by 3 bases and J by 4 bases, 4 bases remained unmatched. CDR3 nucleotides: TGTGCCAGCAGCGAGGGACTAGCAAGAGAGACCCAGTACTTC. Residues: CASSEGLARETQYF.

At least ten counts were recorded for this clonotype. The V and J genes are TRBV29-1 and TRBJ2-2, with TRBD1 as a possible D gene (6 bases). V was pared by 0 bases and J by 0 bases, with 8 bases between. Germline values: CDR1 SQVTM, CDR2 ANQGSEA. This CDR3 has 15 amino acids. The CDR3 coding sequence is TGCAGCGTTGAAGATCAGGGGCCGAACACCGGGGAGCTGTTTTTT. Encoded protein: CSVEDQGPNTGELFF.

This clonotype occurred many times. The chain combines TRBV20-1 with TRBJ2-7; D unresolved. There are 13 residues in the CDR3. Trimming left V 4 bases short and J 7 bases short, with 17 bases between. Germline loops: CDR1 DFQATT, CDR2 SNEGSKA (reference sequence). The CDR3 DNA follows: TGCAGTGCTACTGGATCCCTGATGTCGGAGCAGTACTTC. This codes for CSATGSLMSEQYF.

In this sample, this clonotype turned up many times. In DNA form, the CDR3 reads TGCAGTGCTGGGGACAGTCGGACAGATACGCAGTATTTT. It encodes CSAGDSRTDTQYF. The chain is built from TRBV20-1 and TRBJ2-3; 7 bases match TRBD1. Trimming took 5 bases from V and 3 from J; bases not matched to a gene: 5. The germline V gene has CDR1 DFQATT and CDR2 SNEGSKA (reference sequence). The CDR3 totals 13 residues.

This clonotype turned up a few times. The J gene is TRBJ1-5, the V gene TRBV7-2; D gene unclear. Germline V gene data show CDR1 as SGHTA and CDR2 as FQGNSA. The CDR3 length is 15 residues. V was trimmed by 5 bases and J by 7 bases, leaving 18 bases between them. CDR3 bases: TGTGCCAGCAGCCCCAGTTCCGGGTCCATACAGCCCCAGCATTTT. Its protein product is CASSPSSGSIQPQHF.

V and J are TRBV4-2 and TRBJ2-7; D might be TRBD1 (6 bases). Germline V gives CDR1 LGHNA, CDR2 YNFKEQ. V was pared by 0 bases and J by 7 bases, with 16 bases between. The CDR3 covers 15 residues. CDR3 DNA: TGTGCCAGCAGCCAAGATCCCAGTACAGGGCGGGAGCAGTACTTC. Amino acids: CASSQDPSTGREQYF.